This paragraph reports one T cell receptor beta chain. The source of the sample is a study of shared clonotypes between healthy human individuals. Looked up from germline, CDR1 is MNHNS and CDR2 is SASEGT. The germline V and J ends were trimmed by 3 bases and 4 bases, with 13 bases remaining between them. The CDR3 sequence is 14 residues long. Splitting of each subset's genomic DNA was done evenly across several immunoSEQ plates. Each PCR replicate from the sorted subsets contained 150 to 250 ng DNA, which is some 32,000 T cell genomes. Sequencing was performed with immunoSEQ multiplex PCR; in TCRdb, only in-frame clones are kept and a portion is missing. The sample carries some 2,000,000 clones, 85% to 95% recorded once.

The rearrangement links TRBV6-1 to TRBJ2-7; no clear D. Sequences were obtained from naive CD4+ T cells sorted from blood. Subset denoted: CD45RA+ positively selected. This clonotype was sampled from a young man in good health. The CDR3 DNA follows: TGTGCCAGCAGTGATGGTTTTGAGCCATACGAGCAGTACTTC. Protein product: CASSDGFEPYEQYF.